This T cell receptor beta chain was sequenced in a study of regulatory T cells in long-lasting Graves disease. Study-wide results and caveats: Not thyroid tissue but only peripheral blood was studied.

J was trimmed by 2 bases and V by 0 bases; bases with no gene match: 4. From germline, CDR1 is SGHRS and CDR2 YFSETQ. The length of the CDR3 is 18 residues. As to time point: newly diagnosed GD, antithyroid drugs for less than 3 months. RNA extracted from PBMCs served as the sequencing template. This clonotype was picked up a small number of times. Its antigen remains unidentified. Building the TCR beta libraries relied on iRepertoire HTBI primers, and CDR3 regions underwent Arm-PCR. TCRdb called the multiplex PCR reads again in MiXCR, with one record for every CDR3 protein. The sample contains over 400,000 distinct CDR3 sequences, around 15% of which appear only once. The same sample was also studied in work on T cells in Graves' hyperthyroidism and ophthalmopathy. From that second work: Every diagnosis used clinical symptoms, serum thyroxine and TRAb, thyroid ultrasound and orbital computed tomography. Blood also showed most of the thyroid clonotypes that were expanded above 0.001. The model forecast ophthalmopathy, anticipating it by a median around 6.5 months before onset.

The sample in question was peripheral blood mononuclear cells (PBMCs), obtained at new diagnosis, from a patient treated with antithyroid drugs. The chain carries TRBV5-1 and TRBJ2-6, with 11 bases matching TRBD1. This TCR was recovered from a woman aged 45-60 years with Graves disease. This CDR3 reads CASSLDGTGGPGANVLTF. The CDR3 DNA reads TGCGCCAGCAGCTTGGATGGGACAGGGGGGCCTGGGGCCAACGTCCTGACTTTC. Using reference TRBV5-1 and TRBJ2-6 for the parts outside the CDR3, the full variable domain is KAGVTQTPRYLIKTRGQQVTLSCSPISGHRSVSWYQQTPGQGLQFLFEYFSETQRNKGNFPGRFSGRQFSNSRSEMNVSTLELGDSALYLCASSLDGTGGPGANVLTFGAGSRLTVL.